The entry below gives a single T cell receptor beta chain sequence along with its context. The data were taken from a study of cytomegalovirus exposure and HLA in healthy donors. Whole-study context: Genotyping of roughly 400 donors showed that about 79% belonged to the Caucasian-associated ancestry cluster.

Participants comprised healthy donors of bone marrow. Whereas donors were nominally healthy upon sampling, unrecorded immune exposures were probable. The CDR3 runs to 14 residues. Deletions cut 4 bases from V and 4 bases from J, with 10 bases between. Germline CDR1 reads MNHEY; CDR2 reads SMNVEV (reference sequence). Vbeta (60) and Jbeta (13) primers were used in the PCR. Assay used: immunoSEQ multiplex PCR; TCRdb lists only in-frame clones, some missing. The sample contains more than 95,000 clones, roughly 80% of which appear only once. Material for sequencing was PBMCs. The TCR comes from a young man in good health and CMV-seropositive. This chain uses TRBV27 with TRBJ2-2; a weak D match, TRBD1 (6 bases). The CDR3 DNA reads TGTGCCAGCAGTTACCGCAGGGGCACCGGGGAGCTGTTTTTT. Protein product: CASSYRRGTGELFF.